This T cell receptor (beta chain) derives from a study of cytomegalovirus exposure and HLA in healthy donors. Whole-study results and caveats: Reports indicated that the classifier achieved high specificity and sensitivity in diagnosing cytomegalovirus status. Later on, a genetic analysis was performed. It linked a missense variant in DCLRE1C with V- and J-gene trimming of TCR beta. The authors enumerated 150 to 200 TCR beta chains as linked to cytomegalovirus. Productive rates of about 87% or about 30% were seen for most TCR beta V segments in an earlier analysis.

The PCR used 60 Vbeta and 13 Jbeta primers. Measured with immunoSEQ multiplex PCR; TCRdb has only the in-frame clones, and not every one. The sample has about 180,000 clones; roughly 80% are singletons. CDR1 SGHNT and CDR2 YYREEE come from the germline V gene (reference sequence). The CDR3 consists of 14 residues. V was pared by 4 bases and J by 0 bases, with 9 bases between. Concerning this clone: Its target is unknown.

The chain combines TRBV5-4 with TRBJ2-3; D perhaps matches TRBD2 (6 bases). The receptor was derived from a woman in her forties or fifties in good health and CMV-seropositive. Input material: PBMCs. CDR3 in DNA: TGTGCCAGCAGCCTCGGGACTAGCACAGATACGCAGTATTTT. Protein: CASSLGTSTDTQYF.